Given below is one TCR beta chain in context. What it recognizes is unknown. This CDR3 is 14 amino acids long. V lost 6 bases and J lost 0, with 11 bases in between. CDR1 is ENHRY and CDR2 is SYGVKD in the germline V gene. Genomic DNA, the template, was used for profiling of the TCR beta VDJ and CDR3. MiXCR was run by TCRdb on the reads, yielding one entry per CDR3 protein. Of some 140,000 distinct CDR3 sequences in the sample, 52% were seen once. This sample was taken from a study of CD8+CD57+ T cells in acquired aplastic anemia. The overall study: Sorted CD4+ and CD8+ cells gave a mean 3.2 ug DNA, range about 0.19 to 27.4 ug.

General study findings and limits: Fewer than 35 shared CD8+ CDR3s appeared highly expressed within patients' immunodominant clones.

The patients chosen for sequencing had shown expansion of CD8+CD57+ cells (detected by flow cytometry). The patients all had a severe acquired aplastic anemia diagnosis. Untreated patients provided the blood samples, with no therapy given before sampling. V and J are TRBV10-3 and TRBJ1-1; weak D call: TRBD1 (5 bases). This clonotype was sampled from a human donor with aplastic anemia. Sequencing was done on a sample of sorted CD4+, CD8+, or CD8+CD57+ T cells (not recorded which) from PBMCs. For the CDR3, the DNA is TGTGCCATCAGGGCAGGGACCCTGAACACTGAAGCTTTCTTT. Protein product: CAIRAGTLNTEAFF.